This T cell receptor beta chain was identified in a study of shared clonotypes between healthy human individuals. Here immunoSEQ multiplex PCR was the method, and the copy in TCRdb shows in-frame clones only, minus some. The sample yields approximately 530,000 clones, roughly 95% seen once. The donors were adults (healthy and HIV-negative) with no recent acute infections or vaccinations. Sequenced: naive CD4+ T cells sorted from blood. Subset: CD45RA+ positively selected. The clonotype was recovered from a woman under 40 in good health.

This CDR3 is CASSVGGIGEKLFF. Here the CDR3 DNA reads TGTGCCAGCAGCGTAGGGGGTATAGGTGAAAAACTGTTTTTT. The chain joins TRBV9 to TRBJ1-4; D call uncertain. Germline V gives CDR1 SGDLS, CDR2 YYNGEE. This CDR3 comprises 14 residues. V was pared by 0 bases and J by 7 bases, with 10 bases between.